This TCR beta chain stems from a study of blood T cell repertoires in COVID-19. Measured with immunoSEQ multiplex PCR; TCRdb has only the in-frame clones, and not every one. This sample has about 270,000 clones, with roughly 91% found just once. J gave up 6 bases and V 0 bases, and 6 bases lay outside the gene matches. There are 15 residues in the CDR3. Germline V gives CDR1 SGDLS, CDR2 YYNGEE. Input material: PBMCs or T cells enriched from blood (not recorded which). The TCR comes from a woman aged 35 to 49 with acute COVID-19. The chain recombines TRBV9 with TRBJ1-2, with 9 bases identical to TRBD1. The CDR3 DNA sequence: TGTGCCAGCAGCGTAGCCGGACAGGGGAGCGATGGCTACACCTTC. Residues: CASSVAGQGSDGYTF.